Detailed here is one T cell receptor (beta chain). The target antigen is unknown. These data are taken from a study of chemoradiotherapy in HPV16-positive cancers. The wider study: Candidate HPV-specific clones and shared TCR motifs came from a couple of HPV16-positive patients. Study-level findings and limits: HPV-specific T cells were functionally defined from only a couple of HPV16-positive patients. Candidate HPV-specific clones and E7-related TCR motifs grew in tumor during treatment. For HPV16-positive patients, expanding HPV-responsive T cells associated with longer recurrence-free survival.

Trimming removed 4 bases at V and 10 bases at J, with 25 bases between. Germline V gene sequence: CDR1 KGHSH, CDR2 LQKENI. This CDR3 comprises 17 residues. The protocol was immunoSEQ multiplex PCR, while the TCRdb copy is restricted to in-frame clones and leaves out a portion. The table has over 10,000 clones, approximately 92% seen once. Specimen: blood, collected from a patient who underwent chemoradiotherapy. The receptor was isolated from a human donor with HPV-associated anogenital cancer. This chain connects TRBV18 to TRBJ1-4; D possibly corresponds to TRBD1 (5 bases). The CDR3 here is CASSLDTPGPLSGKLFF. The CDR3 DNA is TGTGCCAGCTCACTCGATACTCCGGGACCCCTTAGCGGAAAACTGTTTTTT.